Sequencing of this TCR beta chain was carried out in a study of technical replicates of blood from several donors. The CDR3 is 15 amino acids. V lost 5 bases, J lost 6 bases, and 19 bases lay in between. Germline CDR1 and CDR2: MNHNY and SVGAGI (reference sequence). Produced via immunoSEQ multiplex PCR; TCRdb's table is partial and in-frame only. The profile shows about 58,000 clones, about 95% of them singletons. The TCR originated in a human donor in good health. Some clones in this sample may be carry-over from other donors' samples. J is TRBJ1-2 and V is TRBV6-6; weak D call: TRBD1 (5 bases). The material sequenced was PBMCs. In DNA, the CDR3 is TGTGCCAGCAGTAAAACGGCGGGGACGGATAATGGCTACACCTTC. This translates into CASSKTAGTDNGYTF.